This T cell receptor beta chain emerged from a study of blood T cell repertoires in COVID-19. Study-level background: The origin of the acute and convalescent COVID-19 samples was the United States, Italy and Spain. T cells, B-cell-depleted T cells, or PBMCs provided the cDNA or gDNA that served as material.

This clone was detected only once. Distinct nucleotide sequences in the sample also encode this CDR3. Data came from immunoSEQ multiplex PCR; TCRdb stores just in-frame clones and leaves some out. The data show some 250,000 clones, approximately 90% seen once. The length of the CDR3 is 14 residues. Trimming at V came to 4 bases and at J to 4 bases, leaving 3 bases not matched to a gene. Germline lookup yields CDR1 MNHEY and CDR2 SVGAGI. Input material: PBMCs or T cells enriched from blood (not recorded which). J is TRBJ1-1 and V is TRBV6-5; 10 bases match TRBD1. This TCR was recovered from a woman between 40 and 50 years old with acute COVID-19. CDR3: CASSWDRGGTEAFF. DNA for the CDR3: TGTGCCAGCAGTTGGGACAGGGGAGGCACTGAAGCTTTCTTT.